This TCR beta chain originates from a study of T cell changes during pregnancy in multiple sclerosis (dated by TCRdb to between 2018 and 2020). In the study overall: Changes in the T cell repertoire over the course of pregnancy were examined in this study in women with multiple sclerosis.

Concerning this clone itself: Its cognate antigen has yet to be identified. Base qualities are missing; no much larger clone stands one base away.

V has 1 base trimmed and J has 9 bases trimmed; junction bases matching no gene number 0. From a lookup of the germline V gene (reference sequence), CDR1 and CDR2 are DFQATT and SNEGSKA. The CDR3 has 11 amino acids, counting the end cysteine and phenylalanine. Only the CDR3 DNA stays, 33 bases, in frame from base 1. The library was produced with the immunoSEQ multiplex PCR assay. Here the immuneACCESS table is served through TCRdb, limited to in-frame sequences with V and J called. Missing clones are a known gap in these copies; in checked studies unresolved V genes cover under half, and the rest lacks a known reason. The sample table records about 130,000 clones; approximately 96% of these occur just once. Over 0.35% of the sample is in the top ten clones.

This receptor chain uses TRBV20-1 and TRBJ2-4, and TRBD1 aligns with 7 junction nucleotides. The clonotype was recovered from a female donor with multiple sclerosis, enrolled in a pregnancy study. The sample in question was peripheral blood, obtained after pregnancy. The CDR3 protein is CSARGTGIQYF. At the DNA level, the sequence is TGCAGTGCTAGAGGGACAGGCATTCAGTACTTC.